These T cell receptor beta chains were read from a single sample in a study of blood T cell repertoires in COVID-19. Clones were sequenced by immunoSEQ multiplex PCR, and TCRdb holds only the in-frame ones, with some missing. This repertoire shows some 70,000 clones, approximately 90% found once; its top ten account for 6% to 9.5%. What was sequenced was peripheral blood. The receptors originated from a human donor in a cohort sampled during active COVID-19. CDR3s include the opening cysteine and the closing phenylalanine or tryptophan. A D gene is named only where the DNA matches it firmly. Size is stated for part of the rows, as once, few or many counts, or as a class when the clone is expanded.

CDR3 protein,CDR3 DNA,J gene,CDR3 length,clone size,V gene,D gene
CASSSVATSGSTDTQYF,TGTGCCAGCAGCTCCGTGGCGACTAGCGGATCCACAGATACGCAGTATTTT,TRBJ2-3,17,.,TRBV7-2,TRBD2
CASSVLPGQGGYGYTF,TGTGCCAGCAGCGTACTACCGGGACAGGGTGGCTATGGCTACACCTTC,TRBJ1-2,16,.,TRBV5-6,TRBD1
CASSATTSGINEQFF,TGTGCCAGCAGCGCCACGACTAGCGGGATCAATGAGCAGTTCTTC,TRBJ2-1,15,.,TRBV9,TRBD2
CASSLVGRETGELFF,TGCGCCAGCAGCTTGGTCGGGAGGGAAACCGGGGAGCTGTTTTTT,TRBJ2-2,15,.,TRBV5-1,TRBD2
CASSPGGQVPRYF,TGTGCCAGCAGTCCGGGGGGACAGGTTCCTCGGTACTTC,TRBJ2-7,13,.,TRBV12-3/TRBV12-4,.
CASSWGPGQVAYEQYF,TGTGCCAGCAGCTGGGGCCCGGGACAGGTTGCCTACGAGCAGTACTTC,TRBJ2-7,16,once,TRBV5-6,TRBD1
CASKSGGIENYGYTF,TGTGCCAGTAAGTCAGGGGGCATCGAAAACTATGGCTACACCTTC,TRBJ1-2,15,.,TRBV19,TRBD1
CASSEDRGLMSGELFF,TGTGCCAGCAGTGAAGACAGGGGCCTTATGAGCGGGGAGCTGTTTTTT,TRBJ2-2,16,.,TRBV2,TRBD1
CASSAMTGSTDTQYF,TGTGCCAGCAGTGCCATGACAGGTAGCACAGATACGCAGTATTTT,TRBJ2-3,15,few,TRBV2,.
CASSQVAGPALSGANVLTF,TGTGCCAGCAGCCAAGTCGCAGGGCCCGCACTCTCTGGGGCCAACGTCCTGACTTTC,TRBJ2-6,19,.,TRBV3-1/TRBV3-2,.
CASSQGGPQLAGEEEQYF,TGCGCCAGCAGCCAGGGGGGTCCCCAACTAGCGGGGGAGGAGGAGCAGTACTTC,TRBJ2-7,18,.,TRBV4-1,TRBD2
CASSISSGTLTGELFF,TGTGCCAGTAGTATCTCGAGCGGGACCCTCACCGGGGAGCTGTTTTTT,TRBJ2-2,16,.,TRBV19,TRBD2
CASSEIAGSGMNTEAFF,TGTGCCAGCAGTGAAATTGCGGGAAGTGGAATGAACACTGAAGCTTTCTTT,TRBJ1-1,17,.,TRBV25-1,.
CSASGTSFTDTQYF,TGCAGTGCTAGTGGGACTAGCTTCACAGATACGCAGTATTTT,TRBJ2-3,14,.,TRBV20-1,TRBD2
CASSPLVGREIDTQYF,TGTGCCAGCAGCCCCCTCGTCGGGAGGGAGATAGATACGCAGTATTTT,TRBJ2-3,16,.,TRBV9,TRBD2
CASSQQQGNNSPLHF,TGTGCCAGCAGCCAACAACAGGGGAATAATTCACCCCTCCACTTT,TRBJ1-6,15,.,TRBV16,TRBD1
CASSPRPGTDEQYF,TGTGCCAGCAGCCCCCGCCCCGGGACAGACGAGCAGTACTTC,TRBJ2-7,14,.,TRBV7-9,TRBD1
CASSADRGGNGYTF,TGTGCCAGCAGTGCAGACAGGGGAGGAAATGGCTACACCTTC,TRBJ1-2,14,once,TRBV2,TRBD1
CASKTGTGESPLHF,TGTGCCAGCAAGACCGGGACAGGGGAATCACCCCTCCACTTT,TRBJ1-6,14,.,TRBV7-2,TRBD1
CASRHTYGTGLTDTQYF,TGTGCCAGCAGACATACGTACGGGACAGGGCTCACAGATACGCAGTATTTT,TRBJ2-3,17,.,TRBV27,TRBD1
CTSSQDLGAPYVGQFF,TGCACCAGCAGCCAAGATCTTGGAGCCCCCTATGTGGGGCAGTTCTTC,TRBJ2-1,16,.,TRBV1,.
CASSLSSGGISNEQFF,TGTGCCAGCAGCTTATCTAGCGGGGGGATATCCAATGAGCAGTTCTTC,TRBJ2-1,16,.,TRBV7-3,TRBD2
CASSTIPGENTEAFF,TGTGCCAGTAGTACCATTCCAGGGGAGAACACTGAAGCTTTCTTT,TRBJ1-1,15,.,TRBV19,.
CASSRNGGAEETQYF,TGCGCCAGCAGCCGTAACGGGGGGGCGGAAGAGACCCAGTACTTC,TRBJ2-5,15,.,TRBV5-1,TRBD2